A few counts support the clone carrying this TCR beta chain. Its antigen is currently unknown. This sample stems from a study of T-cell reconstitution after alpha-beta-depleted transplantation in children. General study points: T-cell numbers and diversity, one year after transplant, stemmed largely from T cells that were newly produced.

The CDR3 is 16 residues long. The germline V gene has CDR1 SGHRS and CDR2 YFSETQ. Unmatched junction bases numbered 10, after V lost 4 bases and J lost 2 bases. Using unique molecular identifiers, the investigators prepared the TCRbeta library. TCRdb processed the PCR reads anew with MiXCR; each CDR3 protein has one entry. This sample has 780,000 or so distinct CDR3 sequences, with 15% to 20% found just once. The specimen comprised PBMCs, mostly from graft donor cells, sampled 360 days after TCRalphabeta/CD19-depleted stem cell transplant. The clonotype was recovered from a male patient aged 10 to 17 who had a stem cell transplant for acute lymphoblastic leukemia, so the T cells may come from the graft donor. This sequence joins TRBV5-1 and TRBJ2-3; 7 positions match TRBD1. CDR3 sequence: CASSPVPGQTTDTQYF. CDR3 sequence (DNA): TGCGCCAGCAGCCCAGTCCCGGGACAGACCACAGATACGCAGTATTTT.